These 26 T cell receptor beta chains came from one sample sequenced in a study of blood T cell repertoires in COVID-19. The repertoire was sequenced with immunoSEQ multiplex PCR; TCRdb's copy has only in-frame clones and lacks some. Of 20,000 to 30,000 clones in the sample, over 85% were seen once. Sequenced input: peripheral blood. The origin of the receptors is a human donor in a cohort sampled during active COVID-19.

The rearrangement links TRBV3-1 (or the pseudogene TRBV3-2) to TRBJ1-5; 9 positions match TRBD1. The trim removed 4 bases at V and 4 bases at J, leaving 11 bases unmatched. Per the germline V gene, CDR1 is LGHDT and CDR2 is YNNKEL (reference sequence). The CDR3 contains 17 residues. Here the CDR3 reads CASSLGTGRLYNQPQHF. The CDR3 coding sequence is TGTGCCAGCAGCCTCGGGACAGGGAGACTTTATAATCAGCCCCAGCATTTT.

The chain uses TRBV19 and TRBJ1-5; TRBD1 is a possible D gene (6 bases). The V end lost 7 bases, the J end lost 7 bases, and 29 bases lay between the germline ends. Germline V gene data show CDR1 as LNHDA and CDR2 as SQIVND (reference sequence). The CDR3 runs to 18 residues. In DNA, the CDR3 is TGTGCCAGTAACCCCGCGGGGGCCCGGGGGTTCCAGGGGCAGCCCCAGCATTTT. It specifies CASNPAGARGFQGQPQHF.

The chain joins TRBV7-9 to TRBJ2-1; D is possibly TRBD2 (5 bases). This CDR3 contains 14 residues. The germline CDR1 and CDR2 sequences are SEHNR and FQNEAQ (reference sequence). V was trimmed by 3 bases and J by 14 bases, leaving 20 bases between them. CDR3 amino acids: CASSFGNVEGGKFF. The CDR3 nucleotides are TGTGCCAGCAGCTTCGGGAACGTAGAAGGAGGAAAGTTCTTC.

CDR3 in amino acids: CATSRAETVHYGYTF. The CDR3 DNA sequence: TGTGCCACCAGCAGAGCAGAGACAGTCCACTATGGCTACACCTTC. This sequence joins TRBV15 and TRBJ1-2, with D tentatively TRBD1 (5 bases). Trimming removed 1 base from V and 3 bases from J, with 12 bases in between. Germline V gives CDR1 LNHNV, CDR2 YYDKDF (reference sequence). The CDR3 is 15 amino acids.

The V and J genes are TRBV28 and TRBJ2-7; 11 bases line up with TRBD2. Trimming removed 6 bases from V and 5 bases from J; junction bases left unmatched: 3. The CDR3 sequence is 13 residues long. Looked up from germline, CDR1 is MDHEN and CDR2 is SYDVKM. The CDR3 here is CASSLSGRDEQYF. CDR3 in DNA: TGTGCCAGCAGCCTTAGCGGGAGGGACGAGCAGTACTTC.

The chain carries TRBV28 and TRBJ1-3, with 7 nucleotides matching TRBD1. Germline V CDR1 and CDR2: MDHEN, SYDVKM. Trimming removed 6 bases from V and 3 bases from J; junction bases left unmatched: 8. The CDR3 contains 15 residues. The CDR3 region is CASSSIGTDGNTIYF. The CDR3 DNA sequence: TGTGCCAGCAGCAGCATAGGGACAGATGGAAACACCATATATTTT.

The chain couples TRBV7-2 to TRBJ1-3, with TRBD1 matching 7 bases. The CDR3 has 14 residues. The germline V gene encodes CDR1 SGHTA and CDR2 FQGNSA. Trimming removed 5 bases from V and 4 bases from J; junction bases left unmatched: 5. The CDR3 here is CASSPDRAGNTIYF. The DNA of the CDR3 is TGTGCCAGCAGCCCTGACAGGGCCGGAAACACCATATATTTT.

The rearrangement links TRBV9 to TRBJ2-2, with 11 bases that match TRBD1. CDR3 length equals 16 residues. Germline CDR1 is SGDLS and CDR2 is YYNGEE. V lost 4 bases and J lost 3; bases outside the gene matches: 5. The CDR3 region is CASSSGTGGYTGELFF. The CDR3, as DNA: TGTGCCAGCAGCTCCGGGACAGGGGGATACACCGGGGAGCTGTTTTTT.

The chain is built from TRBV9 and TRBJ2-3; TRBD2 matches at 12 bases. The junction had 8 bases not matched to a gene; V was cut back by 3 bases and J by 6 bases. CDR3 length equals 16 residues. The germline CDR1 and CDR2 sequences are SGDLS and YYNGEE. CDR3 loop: CASSAGLAGGPDTQYF. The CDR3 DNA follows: TGTGCCAGCAGCGCGGGGCTAGCGGGGGGGCCGGATACGCAGTATTTT.

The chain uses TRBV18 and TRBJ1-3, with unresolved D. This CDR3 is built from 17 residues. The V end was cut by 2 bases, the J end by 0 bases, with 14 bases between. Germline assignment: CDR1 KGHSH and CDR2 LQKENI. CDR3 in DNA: TGTGCCAGCTCACCATCCGTCCAAAGCGTCTCTGGAAACACCATATATTTT. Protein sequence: CASSPSVQSVSGNTIYF.

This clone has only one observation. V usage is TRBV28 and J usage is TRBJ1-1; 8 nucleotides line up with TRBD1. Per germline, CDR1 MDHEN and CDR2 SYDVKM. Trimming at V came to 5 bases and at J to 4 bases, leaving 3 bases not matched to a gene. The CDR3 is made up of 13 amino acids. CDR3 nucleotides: TGTGCCAGCAGTGGACAGGGTATCACTGAAGCTTTCTTT. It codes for CASSGQGITEAFF.

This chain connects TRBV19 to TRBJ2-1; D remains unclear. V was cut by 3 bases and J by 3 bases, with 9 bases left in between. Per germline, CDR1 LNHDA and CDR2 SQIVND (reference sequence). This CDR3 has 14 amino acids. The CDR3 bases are TGTGCCAGTAGTATGAGACTTATCTACAATGAGCAGTTCTTC. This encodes CASSMRLIYNEQFF.

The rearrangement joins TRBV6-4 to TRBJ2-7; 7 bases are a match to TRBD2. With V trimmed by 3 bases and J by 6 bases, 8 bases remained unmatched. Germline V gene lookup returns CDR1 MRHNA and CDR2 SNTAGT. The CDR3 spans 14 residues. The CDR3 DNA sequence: TGTGCCAGCAGTGAAGGACTAGGGTCTGGCGAGCAGTACTTC. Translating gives CASSEGLGSGEQYF.

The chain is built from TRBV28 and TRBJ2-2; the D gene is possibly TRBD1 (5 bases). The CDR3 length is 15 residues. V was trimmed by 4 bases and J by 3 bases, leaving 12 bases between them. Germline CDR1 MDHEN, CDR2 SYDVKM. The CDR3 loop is CASSSPGYDTGELFF. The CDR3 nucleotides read TGTGCCAGCAGTTCCCCAGGGTATGACACCGGGGAGCTGTTTTTT.

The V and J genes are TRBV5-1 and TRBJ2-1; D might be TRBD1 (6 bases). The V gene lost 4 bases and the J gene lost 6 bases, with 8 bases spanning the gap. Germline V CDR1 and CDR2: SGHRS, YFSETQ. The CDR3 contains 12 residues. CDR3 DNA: TGCGCCAGCAGCCAACAGGGCAATGAGCAGTTCTTC. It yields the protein CASSQQGNEQFF.

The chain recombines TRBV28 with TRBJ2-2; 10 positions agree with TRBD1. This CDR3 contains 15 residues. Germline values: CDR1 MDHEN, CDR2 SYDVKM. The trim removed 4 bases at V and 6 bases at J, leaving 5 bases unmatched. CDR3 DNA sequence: TGTGCCAGCAGTTCGGACAGGGGGTCCCCCGGGGAGCTGTTTTTT. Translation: CASSSDRGSPGELFF.

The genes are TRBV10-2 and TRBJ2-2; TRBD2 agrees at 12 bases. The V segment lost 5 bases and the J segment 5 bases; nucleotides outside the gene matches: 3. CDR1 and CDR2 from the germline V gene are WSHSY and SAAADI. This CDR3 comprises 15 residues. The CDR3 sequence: CASSLAGGWTGELFF. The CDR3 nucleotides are TGCGCCAGCAGTCTAGCGGGGGGGTGGACCGGGGAGCTGTTTTTT.

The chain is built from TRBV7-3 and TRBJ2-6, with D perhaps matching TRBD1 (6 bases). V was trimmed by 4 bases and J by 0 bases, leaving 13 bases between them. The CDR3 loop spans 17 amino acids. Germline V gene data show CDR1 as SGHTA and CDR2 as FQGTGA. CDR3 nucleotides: TGTGCCAGCAGCTCGGACAGCGTCCTCTCTGGGGCCAACGTCCTGACTTTC. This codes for CASSSDSVLSGANVLTF.

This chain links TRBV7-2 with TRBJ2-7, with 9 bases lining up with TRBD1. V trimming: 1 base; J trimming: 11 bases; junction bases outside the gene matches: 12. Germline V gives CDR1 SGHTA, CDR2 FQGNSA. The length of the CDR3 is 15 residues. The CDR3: CASSLVGGRDRVEYF. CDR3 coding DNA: TGTGCCAGCAGCTTAGTTGGGGGTCGGGACAGGGTTGAGTACTTC. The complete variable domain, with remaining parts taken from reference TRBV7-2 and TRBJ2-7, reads GAGVSQSPSNKVTEKGKDVELRCDPISGHTALYWYRQSLGQGLEFLIYFQGNSAPDKSGLPSDRFSAERTGGSVSTLTIQRTQQEDSAVYLCASSLVGGRDRVEYFGPGTRLTVT.

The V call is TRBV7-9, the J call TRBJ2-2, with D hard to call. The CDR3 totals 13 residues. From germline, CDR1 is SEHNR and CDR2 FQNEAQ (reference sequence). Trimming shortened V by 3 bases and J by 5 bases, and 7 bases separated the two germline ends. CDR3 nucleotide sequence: TGTGCCAGCAGCTTTAGTCTTACCGGGGAGCTGTTTTTT. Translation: CASSFSLTGELFF.

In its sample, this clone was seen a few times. The CDR3, as DNA: TGTGCCAGCAGTTACTCCGCGGGACAGCTCAATGGCTACACCTTC. Translation gives CASSYSAGQLNGYTF. The chain employs TRBV6-2 or TRBV6-3 and TRBJ1-2; TRBD1 agrees at 7 bases. The CDR3 is 15 residues long. V shed 0 bases and J 6 bases; nucleotides not matched to a gene: 7. Germline assignment: CDR1 MNHEY and CDR2 SVGEGT.

The CDR3 DNA follows: TGTGCCAGCAGCAGACTAGTTGGGCGCAATGAGCAGTTCTTC. Translation: CASSRLVGRNEQFF. The chain carries TRBV11-2 and TRBJ2-1, with a weak D call TRBD2 (6 bases). The CDR3 spans 14 residues. Trimming pared 5 bases from V and 6 bases from J, leaving 14 bases between. Germline V gives CDR1 SGHAT, CDR2 FQNNGV.

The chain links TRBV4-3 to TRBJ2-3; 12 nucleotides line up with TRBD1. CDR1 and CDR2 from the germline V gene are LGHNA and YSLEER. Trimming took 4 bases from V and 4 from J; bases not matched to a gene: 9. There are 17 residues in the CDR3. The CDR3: CASSLRGTGGGADTQYF. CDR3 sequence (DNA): TGCGCCAGCAGCCTTCGCGGGACAGGGGGCGGGGCAGATACGCAGTATTTT.

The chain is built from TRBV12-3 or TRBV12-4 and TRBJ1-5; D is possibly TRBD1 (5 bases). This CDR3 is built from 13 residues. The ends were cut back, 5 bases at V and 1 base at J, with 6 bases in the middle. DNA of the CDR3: TGTGCCAGCAGTCCAGGGAGCAATCAGCCCCAGCATTTT. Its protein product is CASSPGSNQPQHF.

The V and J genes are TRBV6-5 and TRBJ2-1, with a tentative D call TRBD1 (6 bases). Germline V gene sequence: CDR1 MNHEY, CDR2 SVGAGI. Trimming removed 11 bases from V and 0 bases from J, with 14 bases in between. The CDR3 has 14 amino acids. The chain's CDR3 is CAVNRDSSYNEQFF. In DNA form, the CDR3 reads TGTGCCGTTAACAGGGATAGCTCCTACAATGAGCAGTTCTTC.

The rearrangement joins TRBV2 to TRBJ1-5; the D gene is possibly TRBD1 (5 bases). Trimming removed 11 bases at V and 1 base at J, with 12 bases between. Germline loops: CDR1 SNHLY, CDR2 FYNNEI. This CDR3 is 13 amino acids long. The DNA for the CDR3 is TGTGCCGGCGGGACGGTGAGCAATCAGCCCCAGCATTTT. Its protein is CAGGTVSNQPQHF.